This paragraph covers one T cell receptor (beta chain) sequence. The antigen remains unidentified. The donors formed part of the approximately 120-subject validation cohort, distinct from the roughly 730-subject first cohort. Trimming removed 6 bases from V and 5 bases from J, with 10 bases in between. There are 12 residues in the CDR3. Germline V gene data show CDR1 as SNHLY and CDR2 as FYNNEI. The data were obtained in a study of cytomegalovirus exposure and HLA in healthy donors. Broader study findings: In vitro, three CMV-associated chains proved specific for CMV antigens. The classifier, whose performance was assessed in both the original and validation cohorts, reportedly diagnosed cytomegalovirus status with high specificity and sensitivity. The tendency of first-cohort TCR clusters to co-occur in the 120 or so validation repertoires emerged from a later analysis.

Sequencing was performed with immunoSEQ multiplex PCR; in TCRdb, only in-frame clones are kept and a portion is missing. The data hold around 120,000 clones, with 88% observed a single time. The TCR was taken from a man younger than 30 in good health and CMV-seropositive. The chain employs TRBV2 and TRBJ1-2; no definite D call. The material sequenced was PBMCs. The DNA for the CDR3 is TGTGCCAGCAGATCATCCGGGTATGGCTACACCTTC. As protein: CASRSSGYGYTF.